This T cell receptor beta chain derives from a study of a mutant IDH1 vaccine in newly diagnosed glioma. Study-level information: Investigators started vaccination 4-6 weeks after radiotherapy alone, or with temozolomide cycles.

V lost 6 bases and J 8 bases, leaving 16 bases between the germline ends. CDR1 is ENHRY, CDR2 SYGVKD, per germline. The CDR3 totals 13 residues. Time point noted: week 11, during vaccination. What each vaccine dose contained was 300 ug of mutant IDH1 20-mer peptide, accompanied by topical imiquimod. Points on this clone: The antigen is undetermined.

Measured with immunoSEQ multiplex PCR; TCRdb has only the in-frame clones, and not every one. The table records tens of thousands of clones, about 78% of them present only once. This chain connects TRBV10-3 to TRBJ1-2; D might be TRBD1 (5 bases). The input for sequencing was PBMCs, taken from a glioma patient whose treatment included an IDH1 peptide vaccine. This clonotype originated in a woman under 30 with glioma. The chain's CDR3 is CAIRADRNTGYTF. CDR3 nucleotides: TGTGCCATCAGGGCTGACAGAAACACAGGCTACACCTTC.